These 4 T cell receptor beta chains share one sample of origin, sequenced in a study of shared clonotypes between healthy human individuals. Profiling relied on immunoSEQ multiplex PCR, and the TCRdb table lists in-frame clones only, not all of them. The profile shows about 520,000 clones, around 96% of them singletons. Sequenced: naive CD4+ T cells sorted from blood. Noted subset: CD45RA+ positively selected. The receptors here all came from a woman aged 30 to 39 in good health.

CDR3 region: CAISPGAQETQYF. The CDR3 DNA is TGTGCCATCAGCCCAGGGGCCCAAGAGACCCAGTACTTC. The V gene is TRBV10-3, the J gene TRBJ2-5, with a possible D match to TRBD1 (6 bases). CDR1 and CDR2 from the germline V gene are ENHRY and SYGVKD. The CDR3 contains 13 residues. V was trimmed by 6 bases and J by 1 base, leaving 9 bases between them.

J is TRBJ1-2 and V is TRBV14; 8 bases map to TRBD1. Germline loops: CDR1 SGHDN, CDR2 FVKESK. The CDR3 runs 15 residues. The V segment lost 2 bases and the J segment 4 bases; nucleotides outside the gene matches: 6. DNA of the CDR3: TGTGCCAGCAGCCAATCGACAGGGGTCCTCTATGGCTACACCTTC. Residues: CASSQSTGVLYGYTF.

The CDR3 is CASQLLAVSYNEQFF. The CDR3, as DNA: TGCGCCAGCCAGCTTCTAGCGGTCTCCTACAATGAGCAGTTCTTC. This chain uses TRBV5-1 with TRBJ2-1; 7 positions agree with TRBD2. The V gene end was trimmed by 7 bases and the J gene end by 0 bases; junction bases not matched to a gene: 7. The CDR3 sequence is 15 residues long. Germline-derived CDR1 and CDR2 are SGHRS and YFSETQ.

This chain uses TRBV6-6 with TRBJ2-1, with TRBD2 matching over 7 bases. The CDR3 covers 16 residues. The junction had 12 bases not matched to a gene; V was cut back by 8 bases and J by 2 bases. Germline CDR1 MNHNY, CDR2 SVGAGI (reference sequence). In DNA, the CDR3 is TGTGCCAGCCGCTTAGAGGGGAGGGTCCCCTACAATGAGCAGTTCTTC. Translation: CASRLEGRVPYNEQFF.